This TCR beta chain was obtained from a study of blood T cell repertoires in COVID-19. Overall study context: Samples representing acute and convalescent COVID-19 were sourced from the United States, Italy and Spain. PBMCs, B-cell-depleted T cells, or T cells provided the cDNA or gDNA that made up the material.

In the original analysis: Amplification from reference gene primers served as the basis for estimated nucleated cell counts. Profiled with immunoSEQ multiplex PCR; TCRdb holds only in-frame clones, not every one. That table furnishes V, J and clone size, whereas the DNA furnished D and trimming. The sample has some 150,000 clones; approximately 84% are singletons. V was pared by 6 bases and J by 0 bases, with 10 bases of the junction left unmatched. The CDR3 spans 16 residues. Germline values: CDR1 MNHNY, CDR2 SVGAGI (reference sequence). This sequence joins TRBV6-6 and TRBJ2-7; 8 bases align to TRBD1. Sequenced sample: peripheral blood. This clonotype originated in a human donor in a cohort sampled during active COVID-19. CDR3 sequence: CASSLTGAGLSYEQYV. In nucleotides, the CDR3 is TGTGCCAGCAGCCTGACAGGGGCCGGACTCTCCTACGAGCAGTACGTC.